A single sample gave rise to the 24 T cell receptor beta chains below, sequenced in a study of graft-versus-host responses after intestinal transplantation (dated by TCRdb to about 2021). The time point tag for this specimen amounts to: cells obtained before transplantation from donor or recipient. Library preparation used the immunoSEQ multiplex PCR assay. TCRdb limited this immuneACCESS table to in-frame rearrangements with V and J called. A share of clones is missing; checked studies link under half to unresolved V genes, and the rest is unexplained. The sample data list about 100,000 clones, and roughly 87% of these were observed just once. 0.9% to 1% of the sample is taken by the ten largest. Their cognate antigens are unknown. This specimen was unstimulated CD4+ T cells sorted from spleen or lymph node cells, taken before transplant. These TCRs come from a human donor who was the organ donor for an intestinal transplant.

V is TRBV19 and J is TRBJ1-2; possibly TRBD1 for D (6 bases). The CDR3 extends over 17 amino acids. Per germline, CDR1 LNHDA and CDR2 SQIVND (reference sequence). Trimming left V 4 bases short and J 4 bases short, with 22 bases between. The CDR3 DNA reads TGTGCCAGTAGTACGCAAGCAGGGGCCGCTCGTACCTATGGCTACACCTTC. Translating gives CASSTQAGAARTYGYTF. Filled out from reference TRBV19 and TRBJ1-2, the complete variable domain reads DGGITQSPKYLFRKEGQNVTLSCEQNLNHDAMYWYRQDPGQGLRLIYYSQIVNDFQKGDIAEGYSVSREKKESFPLTVTSAQKNPTAFYLCASSTQAGAARTYGYTFGSGTRLTVV.

CDR3 in amino acids: CSATRGYEQYF. The CDR3 DNA reads TGCAGTGCTACCCGGGGCTACGAGCAGTACTTC. The chain combines TRBV20-1 with TRBJ2-7; D may be TRBD2 (5 bases). The CDR3 has 11 residues. The V end lost 4 bases, the J end lost 3 bases, and 7 bases lay between the germline ends. Germline V CDR1 and CDR2: DFQATT, SNEGSKA (reference sequence).

This clone has a single count. The chain combines TRBV19 with TRBJ2-7, with 11 bases fitting TRBD2. V lost 4 bases to trimming and J lost 6 bases; unmatched junction nucleotides: 8. Germline V CDR1 and CDR2: LNHDA, SQIVND (reference sequence). The CDR3 runs to 15 residues. CDR3 nucleotides: TGTGCCAGTAGTACTACCGGGACTAGCGGATCCGAGCAGTACTTC. Translation: CASSTTGTSGSEQYF.

The rearrangement joins TRBV4-1 to TRBJ1-1, with D possibly matching TRBD1 (5 bases). CDR1 and CDR2 (germline): MGHRA, YSYEKL. Between the trimmed V and J ends, which lost 0 bases and 4 bases, there was a span of 12 bases. CDR3 length: 15 amino acids. As DNA, the CDR3 is TGCGCCAGCAGCCAAGAGGTAAGCGGGGGCACTGAAGCTTTCTTT. Amino acid sequence: CASSQEVSGGTEAFF.

V is TRBV2 and J is TRBJ2-5; D is unresolved. Germline V CDR1 and CDR2: SNHLY, FYNNEI. This CDR3 spans 13 amino acids. The V gene lost 3 bases and the J gene lost 3 bases, with 8 bases spanning the gap. This chain's CDR3 is CASSEYRKETQYF. CDR3 nucleotide sequence: TGTGCCAGCAGTGAGTACAGAAAAGAGACCCAGTACTTC.

CDR3 DNA: TGTGCCAGCAGCTTAGTGTCCTTATCTGAGCAGTTCTTC. The encoded protein is CASSLVSLSEQFF. The chain is built from TRBV11-3 and TRBJ2-1; D not resolved. Per the germline V gene, CDR1 is SGHNT and CDR2 is YENEEA. Trimming took 1 base from V and 9 from J, leaving 10 bases between them. This CDR3 comprises 13 residues.

The chain links TRBV5-1 to TRBJ1-1; D may be TRBD1 (6 bases). The CDR3 is 15 amino acids. Trimming shortened V by 2 bases and J by 1 base, and 12 bases separated the two germline ends. The germline CDR1 and CDR2 sequences are SGHRS and YFSETQ. As DNA, the CDR3 is TGCGCCAGCAGCTTACGGCCGACAGGGAACACTGAAGCTTTCTTT. Its protein is CASSLRPTGNTEAFF.

This clone was seen more than once but under ten times. This chain uses TRBV4-1 with TRBJ1-3; D unclear. Trimming took off 1 base at V and 14 bases at J, with 18 bases between the two ends. Germline CDR1 is MGHRA and CDR2 is YSYEKL. CDR3 size: 14 residues. Written as DNA, the CDR3 is TGCGCCAGCAGCCAAGTGCAACGTAGTCCCTTTTTATATTTT. Translation gives CASSQVQRSPFLYF.

The V and J genes are TRBV7-9 and TRBJ2-7; TRBD1 is a possible D gene (5 bases). CDR1 SEHNR and CDR2 FQNEAQ come from the germline V gene (reference sequence). This CDR3 spans 15 amino acids. The V end was cut by 4 bases, the J end by 3 bases, with 16 bases between. The CDR3 nucleotides read TGTGCCAGCAGCTCGATGGATGGCAGGGACTACGAGCAGTACTTC. Its protein is CASSSMDGRDYEQYF.

The chain carries TRBV6-5 and TRBJ1-1, with 7 bases fitting TRBD1. This CDR3 spans 12 amino acids. With 5 bases clipped from V and 11 bases from J, the junction kept 8 bases outside the gene matches. Germline CDR1 is MNHEY and CDR2 is SVGAGI. CDR3 region: CASSAEGARAFF. As DNA, the CDR3 is TGTGCCAGCAGTGCCGAGGGGGCGAGGGCTTTCTTT.

The rearrangement uses TRBV6-5 and TRBJ2-3; 7 bases line up with TRBD1. Unmatched junction bases numbered 6, after V lost 0 bases and J lost 6 bases. Germline V CDR1 and CDR2: MNHEY, SVGAGI. This CDR3 is 15 amino acids long. The CDR3 DNA follows: TGTGCCAGCAGTTACTCGACAGGGTTCGCGGATACGCAGTATTTT. It translates to CASSYSTGFADTQYF.

This clone turned up a few times. V is TRBV28 and J is TRBJ1-5; D is ambiguous. CDR1 and CDR2 from the germline V gene are MDHEN and SYDVKM. The CDR3 contains 16 residues. V was cut by 0 bases and J by 2 bases, with 11 bases left in between. Here the CDR3 reads CASSLWRSLGNQPQHF. The DNA of the CDR3 is TGTGCCAGCAGTTTATGGAGGTCCCTTGGCAATCAGCCCCAGCATTTT.

The DNA of the CDR3 is TGTGCCAGCAGCCCGGGGAGGAGCTCGGGGGGCTACACCTTC. Translating it yields CASSPGRSSGGYTF. The chain uses TRBV7-9 and TRBJ1-2; no reliable D call. V shed 5 bases and J shed 8 bases, with 18 bases lying between them. Germline V gives CDR1 SEHNR, CDR2 FQNEAQ (reference sequence). The CDR3 extends over 14 amino acids.

The CDR3 bases are TGTGCCAGCAGTGTTGGGACAGGGAGGGCTGGCTACGAGCAGTACTTC. Translating it yields CASSVGTGRAGYEQYF. The chain joins TRBV6-1 to TRBJ2-7; 9 nucleotides match TRBD1. Germline lookup yields CDR1 MNHNS and CDR2 SASEGT. Germline trimming cut 4 bases from V and 3 bases from J; bases unmatched to any gene: 10. This CDR3 is 16 amino acids long.

The chain carries TRBV29-1 and TRBJ2-3, with 10 bases lining up with TRBD1. V lost 4 bases, J lost 1 base, and 2 bases stayed unmatched. This CDR3 comprises 14 residues. Germline loops: CDR1 SQVTM, CDR2 ANQGSEA. The CDR3, as DNA: TGCAGCGTTGTGGACAGGGGGGGCACAGATACGCAGTATTTT. Translating gives CSVVDRGGTDTQYF.

V gene TRBV5-6 combines with J gene TRBJ1-5; no definite D call. Germline loops: CDR1 SGHDT, CDR2 YYEEEE. This CDR3 contains 15 residues. Trimming left V 2 bases short and J 2 bases short, with 11 bases between. CDR3 protein: CASSFGQAGNQPQHF. The CDR3 DNA sequence: TGTGCCAGCAGCTTTGGGCAGGCGGGCAATCAGCCCCAGCATTTT.

The genes are TRBV30 and TRBJ1-5; 9 bases map to TRBD1. V was clipped by 2 bases and J by 3 bases; unmatched bases: 8. The germline CDR1 and CDR2 sequences are GTSNPN and SVGIG (reference sequence). This CDR3 is 16 amino acids long. The CDR3 coding sequence is TGTGCCTGGAGTAAGGGGACAGGGATTGTCAATCAGCCCCAGCATTTT. Translation gives CAWSKGTGIVNQPQHF.

A note on this clone: Other DNA sequences in the same sample also yield this CDR3. The rearrangement uses TRBV28 and TRBJ2-7, with TRBD1 as a possible D gene (5 bases). The CDR3 contains 12 residues. Trimming took 6 bases from V and 3 from J, leaving 9 bases between them. Germline V CDR1 and CDR2: MDHEN, SYDVKM. In DNA form, the CDR3 reads TGTGCCAGCAGCCCGGACATCTACGAGCAGTACTTC. It encodes CASSPDIYEQYF.

The V call is TRBV7-3, the J call TRBJ2-1, with 8 bases that match TRBD2. Per the germline V gene, CDR1 is SGHTA and CDR2 is FQGTGA. The CDR3 loop spans 14 amino acids. Losses at the gene ends were 2 bases for V and 5 bases for J; bases not matched to a gene: 2. CDR3: CASSLRGGDNEQFF. The CDR3 DNA follows: TGTGCCAGCAGCTTACGGGGGGGGGACAATGAGCAGTTCTTC.

V gene TRBV4-1 combines with J gene TRBJ1-5, with D possibly being TRBD1 (5 bases). The CDR3 totals 17 residues. Trimming took off 4 bases at V and 7 bases at J, with 23 bases between the two ends. The germline gives CDR1 MGHRA, CDR2 YSYEKL. The DNA for the CDR3 is TGCGCCAGCAGCCGTGGAGCGGGGCAGGGAAGATTCCAGCCCCAGCATTTT. Its protein is CASSRGAGQGRFQPQHF.

V and J are TRBV2 and TRBJ1-5, with D unclear. With 4 bases removed from V and 3 bases from J, the gap between germline ends came to 10 bases. Germline values: CDR1 SNHLY, CDR2 FYNNEI. The CDR3 runs 14 residues. Written as DNA, the CDR3 is TGTGCCAGCAGTGGTGGGTCCTCCAATCAGCCCCAGCATTTT. It yields the protein CASSGGSSNQPQHF.

This clone has only one observation. This chain links TRBV5-6 with TRBJ1-1; TRBD1 aligns across 8 bases. CDR3 length: 16 amino acids. CDR1 SGHDT and CDR2 YYEEEE come from the germline V gene. V was pared by 4 bases and J by 2 bases, with 10 bases of the junction left unmatched. The CDR3 sequence is CASSPDRGSLNTEAFF. The CDR3 DNA reads as TGTGCCAGCAGCCCAGACAGGGGATCATTAAACACTGAAGCTTTCTTT.

V gene TRBV28 combines with J gene TRBJ1-1, with 8 nucleotides matching TRBD1. Germline assignment: CDR1 MDHEN and CDR2 SYDVKM. J lost 1 base, V lost 4 bases, and 5 bases had no gene match. The CDR3 covers 15 residues. In DNA form, the CDR3 reads TGTGCCAGCAGTTCAACCGGGACAGGGAACACTGAAGCTTTCTTT. Residues: CASSSTGTGNTEAFF. The whole variable domain, filled in from reference TRBV28 and TRBJ1-1, reads DVKVTQSSRYLVKRTGEKVFLECVQDMDHENMFWYRQDPGLGLRLIYFSYDVKMKEKGDIPEGYSVSREKKERFSLILESASTNQTSMYLCASSSTGTGNTEAFFGQGTRLTVV.

The V call is TRBV27, the J call TRBJ2-3; TRBD2 is a possible D gene (6 bases). CDR1 is MNHEY, CDR2 SMNVEV, per germline (reference sequence). The CDR3 consists of 13 residues. Between the trimmed V and J ends, which lost 4 bases and 4 bases, there was a span of 9 bases. Written as DNA, the CDR3 is TGTGCCAGCAGTTGGGACTTCCCAGATACGCAGTATTTT. The encoded protein is CASSWDFPDTQYF.